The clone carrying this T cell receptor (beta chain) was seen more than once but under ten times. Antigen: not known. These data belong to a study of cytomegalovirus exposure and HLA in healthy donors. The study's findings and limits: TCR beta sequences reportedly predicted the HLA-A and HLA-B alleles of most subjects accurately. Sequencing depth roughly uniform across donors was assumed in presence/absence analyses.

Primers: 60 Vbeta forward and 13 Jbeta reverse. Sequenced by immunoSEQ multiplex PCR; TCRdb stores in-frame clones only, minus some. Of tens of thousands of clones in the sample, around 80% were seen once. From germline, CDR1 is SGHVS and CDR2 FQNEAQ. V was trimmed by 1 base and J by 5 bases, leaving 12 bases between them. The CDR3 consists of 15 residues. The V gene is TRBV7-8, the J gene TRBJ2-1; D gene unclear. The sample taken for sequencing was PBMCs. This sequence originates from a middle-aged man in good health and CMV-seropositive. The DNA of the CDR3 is TGTGCCAGCAGCTTAGGACAAATAGTAAACAATGAGCAGTTCTTC. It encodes CASSLGQIVNNEQFF.